One and the same sample provided the 20 T cell receptor beta chains below, sequenced in a study of blood T cell repertoires in COVID-19. The assay was immunoSEQ multiplex PCR, and TCRdb's table has in-frame clones only and misses some. The sample lists over 200,000 clones, about 85% occurring once. Sequencing was performed on peripheral blood. Source of these receptors: a woman of 80 years or more with active or convalescent COVID-19.

The chain combines TRBV7-2 with TRBJ1-5; the match to TRBD1 covers 12 bases. The CDR3 is 17 amino acids. Germline-derived CDR1 and CDR2 are SGHTA and FQGNSA. The trim removed 3 bases at V and 5 bases at J, leaving 8 bases unmatched. The CDR3: CASSFTGTGGFDQPQHF. CDR3 coding DNA: TGTGCCAGCAGCTTTACCGGGACAGGGGGCTTTGATCAGCCCCAGCATTTT. The variable domain in full, completed from reference TRBV7-2 and TRBJ1-5, reads GAGVSQSPSNKVTEKGKDVELRCDPISGHTALYWYRQSLGQGLEFLIYFQGNSAPDKSGLPSDRFSAERTGGSVSTLTIQRTQQEDSAVYLCASSFTGTGGFDQPQHFGDGTRLSIL.

The chain couples TRBV6-1 to TRBJ1-2; TRBD1 matches 9 bases. This CDR3 contains 15 residues. Per the germline V gene, CDR1 is MNHNS and CDR2 is SASEGT. With V trimmed by 1 base and J by 4 bases, 4 bases remained unmatched. The DNA of the CDR3 is TGTGCCAGCAGTGAAGGAGGGACAGGGATCTATGGCTACACCTTC. Translated, it gives CASSEGGTGIYGYTF.

The chain couples TRBV7-3 to TRBJ2-5; 11 positions match TRBD2. CDR1 SGHTA and CDR2 FQGTGA come from the germline V gene. The CDR3 sequence is 14 residues long. V dropped 3 bases and J dropped 5; count of bases not matched to a gene: 2. As DNA, the CDR3 is TGTGCCAGCAGCTTGACTAGCGGGGTTGAGACCCAGTACTTC. Its protein is CASSLTSGVETQYF.

This chain connects TRBV19 to TRBJ2-7, with D maybe TRBD2 (5 bases). CDR1 and CDR2 from the germline V gene are LNHDA and SQIVND (reference sequence). Trimming removed 3 bases from V and 0 bases from J, with 12 bases in between. This CDR3 contains 15 residues. CDR3: CASSIGGLGSYEQYF. In DNA, the CDR3 is TGTGCCAGTAGTATCGGCGGACTCGGCTCCTACGAGCAGTACTTC. The whole variable domain, filled in from reference TRBV19 and TRBJ2-7, reads DGGITQSPKYLFRKEGQNVTLSCEQNLNHDAMYWYRQDPGQGLRLIYYSQIVNDFQKGDIAEGYSVSREKKESFPLTVTSAQKNPTAFYLCASSIGGLGSYEQYFGPGTRLTVT.

This clone was observed a handful of times. The chain has TRBV27 and TRBJ2-5, with D possibly matching TRBD1 (6 bases). This CDR3 is 16 amino acids long. Deletions cut 5 bases from V and 5 bases from J, with 21 bases between. The germline gives CDR1 MNHEY, CDR2 SMNVEV (reference sequence). CDR3 bases: TGTGCCAGCAGTCCGACCTCAGACAGGAGATGGGAGACCCAGTACTTC. Amino acid sequence: CASSPTSDRRWETQYF.

V and J are TRBV6-5 and TRBJ2-1; TRBD2 agrees at 10 bases. V was pared by 6 bases and J by 4 bases, with 6 bases of the junction left unmatched. CDR1 and CDR2 (germline): MNHEY, SVGAGI. CDR3 length: 15 residues. CDR3 region: CASRSSGGGYNEQFF. CDR3 sequence (DNA): TGTGCCAGCAGAAGCAGCGGGGGGGGATACAATGAGCAGTTCTTC.

The chain joins TRBV6-5 to TRBJ1-1; 8 bases align to TRBD1. Germline CDR1 reads MNHEY; CDR2 reads SVGAGI. The CDR3 is 13 residues long. Losses at the gene ends were 6 bases for V and 10 bases for J; bases not matched to a gene: 10. The CDR3 loop is CASRYKDRGTAFF. In nucleotides, the CDR3 is TGTGCCAGCAGGTACAAAGACAGGGGAACAGCTTTCTTT.

This clone has only one observation. V is TRBV4-1 and J is TRBJ2-1; a weak D match, TRBD2 (7 bases). The V gene lost 2 bases and the J gene lost 6 bases, with 14 bases spanning the gap. This CDR3 is built from 15 residues. From germline, CDR1 is MGHRA and CDR2 YSYEKL. The CDR3 nucleotides read TGCGCCAGCAGCCAACCGGGGGGCGAGAGCAATGAGCAGTTCTTC. Translating it yields CASSQPGGESNEQFF.

The chain couples TRBV2 to TRBJ2-7, with D unclear. V lost 2 bases and J lost 9, with 8 bases in between. Germline CDR1 reads SNHLY; CDR2 reads FYNNEI. CDR3 length equals 11 residues. CDR3 DNA: TGTGCCAGCAGTGAAACGAGGTGGCAGTACTTC. It is translated as CASSETRWQYF.

The chain links TRBV5-1 to TRBJ2-3; D may be TRBD1 (6 bases). CDR1 and CDR2 (germline): SGHRS, YFSETQ. Trimming took off 4 bases at V and 2 bases at J, with 11 bases between the two ends. The CDR3 loop spans 14 amino acids. The DNA of the CDR3 is TGCGCCAGCAGCCCAGGGGTCCCCACAGATACGCAGTATTTT. Its protein product is CASSPGVPTDTQYF.

The chain joins TRBV9 to TRBJ2-7; a possible D gene is TRBD1 (6 bases). The germline V and J ends were trimmed by 2 bases and 0 bases, with 9 bases remaining between them. The length of the CDR3 is 14 residues. The germline V gene encodes CDR1 SGDLS and CDR2 YYNGEE. The CDR3 region has the DNA TGTGCCAGCAGCGTTCAGGGGAGCTCCTACGAGCAGTACTTC. This codes for CASSVQGSSYEQYF. The complete variable domain, with remaining parts taken from reference TRBV9 and TRBJ2-7, reads DSGVTQTPKHLITATGQRVTLRCSPRSGDLSVYWYQQSLDQGLQFLIQYYNGEERAKGNILERFSAQQFPDLHSELNLSSLELGDSALYFCASSVQGSSYEQYFGPGTRLTVT.

The genes are TRBV19 and TRBJ1-6; 10 nucleotides line up with TRBD1. Germline assignment: CDR1 LNHDA and CDR2 SQIVND (reference sequence). Losses at the gene ends were 0 bases for V and 9 bases for J; bases not matched to a gene: 2. This CDR3 comprises 15 residues. CDR3 sequence reads: CASSIDRDRGSPLHF. In DNA, the CDR3 is TGTGCCAGTAGTATAGACCGGGACAGGGGTTCACCCCTCCACTTT.

V and J are TRBV29-1 and TRBJ2-3, with D perhaps matching TRBD2 (6 bases). The V end was cut by 3 bases, the J end by 4 bases, with 11 bases between. Germline V gene data show CDR1 as SQVTM and CDR2 as ANQGSEA. This CDR3 region has 13 residues. CDR3 loop: CSVDQGGSDTQYF. CDR3 sequence (DNA): TGCAGCGTTGATCAGGGAGGATCAGATACGCAGTATTTT.

The chain employs TRBV6-5 and TRBJ2-5; D may be TRBD2 (5 bases). V shed 0 bases and J shed 4 bases, with 9 bases lying between them. The germline V gene has CDR1 MNHEY and CDR2 SVGAGI. CDR3 length: 14 residues. The CDR3 DNA reads TGTGCCAGCAGTTACTCCACTAGACGAGAGACCCAGTACTTC. Translating gives CASSYSTRRETQYF.

The gene calls are TRBV18 and TRBJ2-1; no definite D call. Germline V gene sequence: CDR1 KGHSH, CDR2 LQKENI. The CDR3 extends over 13 amino acids. The V gene lost 2 bases and the J gene lost 3 bases, with 5 bases spanning the gap. The CDR3 spells CASSPNGYNEQFF. The DNA for the CDR3 is TGTGCCAGCTCACCAAACGGCTACAATGAGCAGTTCTTC. The full variable domain, with the rest looked up from reference TRBV18 and TRBJ2-1, is NAGVMQNPRHLVRRRGQEARLRCSPMKGHSHVYWYRQLPEEGLKFMVYLQKENIIDESGMPKERFSAEFPKEGPSILRIQQVVRGDSAAYFCASSPNGYNEQFFGPGTRLTVL.

V usage is TRBV29-1 and J usage is TRBJ2-5; TRBD2 aligns across 9 bases. Germline V gene lookup returns CDR1 SQVTM and CDR2 ANQGSEA. Unmatched junction bases numbered 5, after V lost 7 bases and J lost 2 bases. This CDR3 region has 13 residues. The CDR3 sequence: CSGSSGIQETQYF. DNA of the CDR3: TGCAGCGGGTCTAGCGGGATACAAGAGACCCAGTACTTC.

V usage is TRBV6-5 and J usage is TRBJ2-7; D is perhaps TRBD2 (6 bases). CDR1 and CDR2 (germline): MNHEY, SVGAGI. The V end was cut by 4 bases, the J end by 5 bases, with 21 bases between. The CDR3 spans 16 residues. This CDR3 is CASSSDPSGRIHEQYF. The CDR3 DNA reads TGTGCCAGCAGTTCCGACCCTTCCGGGAGAATCCACGAGCAGTACTTC.

The chain couples TRBV19 to TRBJ2-2, with D maybe TRBD2 (6 bases). The germline V gene encodes CDR1 LNHDA and CDR2 SQIVND (reference sequence). There are 13 residues in the CDR3. The V end was cut by 7 bases, the J end by 5 bases, with 11 bases between. The CDR3 loop is CASTGTSTGELFF. For the CDR3, the DNA is TGTGCCAGTACCGGGACTTCGACCGGGGAGCTGTTTTTT.

The chain recombines TRBV30 with TRBJ1-4, with 12 bases identical to TRBD1. CDR1 and CDR2 (germline): GTSNPN, SVGIG (reference sequence). Trimming cost V 3 bases and J 3 bases; bases outside gene matches: 8. This CDR3 has 17 residues. CDR3 nucleotides: TGTGCCTGGAGGGGCGGGACAGGGGGCACGGCTAATGAAAAACTGTTTTTT. Translation: CAWRGGTGGTANEKLFF.

This clone was picked up a small number of times. This chain connects TRBV19 to TRBJ2-5; 12 positions agree with TRBD2. Trimming took 0 bases from V and 6 from J; bases not matched to a gene: 5. The CDR3 consists of 16 residues. Germline V gene lookup returns CDR1 LNHDA and CDR2 SQIVND (reference sequence). Written as DNA, the CDR3 is TGTGCCAGTAGTATAGACCTGACTAGCGGGAGAAAGACCCAGTACTTC. Protein product: CASSIDLTSGRKTQYF.